This T cell receptor (beta chain) was obtained from a study of cytomegalovirus exposure and HLA in healthy donors. Study observations and caveats: Later analysis identified a missense DCLRE1C variant that was linked to TCR beta V- and J-gene trimming. Earlier analysis yielded a pattern in which most TCR beta V segments were productive about 87% or about 30% of the time. Most subjects had HLA-A and HLA-B alleles reportedly predicted accurately by TCR beta sequences. Several of the most significant clusters appeared, in a later analysis, to be linked to common viral pathogens.

Turning to this clone: Its antigen is still unknown.

Primers included in the PCR were 60 Vbeta and 13 Jbeta primers. Sequencing used immunoSEQ multiplex PCR; TCRdb keeps in-frame clones, though not all of them. The sample yields under 200,000 clones, approximately 72% seen once. Germline CDR1 reads SNHLY; CDR2 reads FYNNEI. The CDR3 has 15 residues. Deletions cut 4 bases from V and 4 bases from J, with 14 bases between. V and J are TRBV2 and TRBJ1-5, with a possible D match to TRBD1 (6 bases). Sequenced sample: PBMCs. The TCR sequence derives from a man between 45 and 60 years old in good health and CMV-seronegative. The CDR3 coding sequence is TGTGCCAGCAGTGGCAACAGGGTCTATAATCAGCCCCAGCATTTT. This sequence encodes CASSGNRVYNQPQHF.